This is a list of T cell receptor beta chains from one sample in a study of metastatic and nonmetastatic thyroid tumors. TCRdb reanalyzed the PCR reads via MiXCR. The table shows some 30,000 clones, with 3.5% to 5% occurring only once. The sample was blood. These receptors originate from a female donor with papillary thyroid cancer or a benign thyroid nodule (not recorded which). Some clones in this sample may be carry-over from other donors' samples. Both conserved end residues are part of each CDR3. The order of the fields is D gene, V gene, J gene, clone size, CDR3 DNA, CDR3 protein. A D gene is named only where the DNA matches it firmly. Rows may omit the clone size; those that give it use once, few, many or a size class.

-	TRBV7-2	TRBJ1-1	once	TGTGCCAGCAGCTTAGCAGGGCGAACCACTGAAGCTTTCTTT	CASSLAGRTTEAFF
-	TRBV10-2	TRBJ1-4	many	TGCGCCAGCCGGGCACCGGGTGAAAAACTGTTTTTT	CASRAPGEKLFF
TRBD1	TRBV5-1	TRBJ1-2	few	TGCGCCAGCAGCTTGGACGACAGGGGGGCCTATGGCTACACCTTC	CASSLDDRGAYGYTF
TRBD1	TRBV4-1	TRBJ1-6	many	TGCGCCAGCAGCCAAATGGCGGTCGACAGGGGGCGAAATTCACCCCTCCACTTT	CASSQMAVDRGRNSPLHF
-	TRBV15	TRBJ2-2	few	TGTGCCACCAGCAGCTCCCCCTCGGGAGCTGCCGGGGAGCTGTTTTTT	CATSSSPSGAAGELFF
-	TRBV5-5	TRBJ2-1	many	TGTGCCAGCAGCTTACCCGGATACGGCTCCTACAATGAGCAGTTCTTC	CASSLPGYGSYNEQFF
-	TRBV18	TRBJ1-1	-	TGTGCCAGCTCACCATCACGGGGGCCGGGCACTGAAGCTTTCTTT	CASSPSRGPGTEAFF
-	TRBV28	TRBJ1-5	many	TGTGCCAGCACCCCTATGGGGGTAGGGCAGCCCCAGCATTTT	CASTPMGVGQPQHF
-	TRBV5-4	TRBJ1-2	many	TGTGCCAGCAGCTTGGAGAGCTCCTATGGCTACACCTTC	CASSLESSYGYTF
-	TRBV2	TRBJ1-3	few	TGTGCCAGCAGCCAGAACTCTGGAAACACCATATATTTT	CASSQNSGNTIYF
-	TRBV7-7	TRBJ2-5	many	TGTGCCAGCAGCTTAACGGGAGAAAGGGAGACCCAGTACTTC	CASSLTGERETQYF
-	TRBV6-1	TRBJ2-7	-	TGTGCCAGCAACTCAAGGCTGGGACTGAGAAACGAGCAGTACTTC	CASNSRLGLRNEQYF
-	TRBV7-9	TRBJ1-1	many	TGTGCCAGCAGCTTAGCAAGGTCTATAGGGGAGGTGGGGTTGAACACTGAAGCTTTCTTT	CASSLARSIGEVGLNTEAFF
-	TRBV6-2/TRBV6-3	TRBJ2-7	-	TGTGCCAGCTCGCGGCTCTACGAGCAGTACTTC	CASSRLYEQYF
-	TRBV3-1	TRBJ2-5	many	TGTGCCAGCAGCCAAGGAATGATTCCCGGCGGAAGGGAGACCCAGTACTTC	CASSQGMIPGGRETQYF
-	TRBV12-3/TRBV12-4	TRBJ1-5	many	TGTGCCAGCAGTTTAGATGTTAGCAATCAGCCCCAGCATTTT	CASSLDVSNQPQHF
TRBD1	TRBV5-1	TRBJ2-7	-	TGCGCCAGCAGCGGGGACAGCTCCTACGAGCAGTACTTC	CASSGDSSYEQYF
-	TRBV15	TRBJ2-7	-	TGTGCCACCAGCAGAGCGCTAGCGTTGGACGAGCAGTACTTC	CATSRALALDEQYF
TRBD2	TRBV5-1	TRBJ2-3	-	TGCGCCAGCAGACAGGGACTAGCCGCAGATACGCAGTATTTT	CASRQGLAADTQYF
-	TRBV20-1	TRBJ1-2	-	TGCAGTGCTAGGGGGACTAACTATGGCTACACCTTC	CSARGTNYGYTF
-	TRBV18	TRBJ1-3	many	TGTGCCAGCTCACCAGGAGGGGAAGCTCTTGGAAACACCATATATTTT	CASSPGGEALGNTIYF
-	TRBV6-2/TRBV6-3	TRBJ1-2	-	TGTGCCAGCAGTTATGGCTACACCTTC	CASSYGYTF
TRBD1	TRBV5-8	TRBJ2-2	-	TGTGCCAGCAGCTTATTCAGGACAGGGGACGGGGAGCTGTTTTTT	CASSLFRTGDGELFF
-	TRBV19	TRBJ1-1	many	TGTGCCAGTAGTACCAACTATAACACTGAAGCTTTCTTT	CASSTNYNTEAFF